This T cell receptor (beta chain) is drawn from a study of shared clonotypes between healthy human individuals. Some clones are missing from TCRdb's copy, which holds only in-frame ones; the method was immunoSEQ multiplex PCR. The sample holds roughly 2 million clones, around 95% seen once. The clonotype comes from a man younger than 30 in good health. The material sequenced was naive CD4+ T cells sorted from blood. As to subset: CD45RA+ positively selected.

The CDR3 DNA is TGTGCCAGCAGCTTTTCGCGGAATCTTAATGAAAAACTGTTTTTT. Its translation: CASSFSRNLNEKLFF. The V gene is TRBV7-9, the J gene TRBJ1-4, with D unclear. There are 15 residues in the CDR3. In germline, CDR1 is SEHNR, CDR2 FQNEAQ (reference sequence). The V and J ends lost 3 bases and 4 bases respectively, with 12 bases between them.